The 16 T cell receptor beta chains in this list originate from one sample, sequenced in a study of T cells in Graves' hyperthyroidism and ophthalmopathy. RNA transcripts gave rise to amplified TCR beta CDR3 regions. Researchers ran a first-round RT-PCR on the TCR CDR3 using the HTBI primer set. TCRdb processed the multiplex PCR reads anew with MiXCR; each CDR3 protein has one entry. The data contain 650,000 to 850,000 distinct CDR3 sequences, under 20% of them singletons. Sequencing input: blood. All receptors derive from a woman aged 45 to 65 with Graves' hyperthyroidism that later progressed to Graves' ophthalmopathy.

This clonotype was recorded a few times. J is TRBJ2-1 and V is TRBV20-1, with 8 nucleotides matching TRBD2. Germline assignment: CDR1 DFQATT and CDR2 SNEGSKA (reference sequence). CDR3 length equals 14 residues. J was trimmed by 4 bases and V by 5 bases; bases with no gene match: 7. The CDR3 DNA follows: TGCAGTGCTCCCCGGGGGGGGGGATACAATGAGCAGTTCTTC. It yields the protein CSAPRGGGYNEQFF.

The rearrangement joins TRBV15 to TRBJ2-1; 7 nucleotides agree with TRBD1. The CDR3 has 16 residues. The germline CDR1 and CDR2 sequences are LNHNV and YYDKDF (reference sequence). The junction had 12 bases not matched to a gene; V was cut back by 6 bases and J by 4 bases. The CDR3 DNA reads as TGTGCCACCAGGACTCTCCTGGACAGGAGTTACAATGAGCAGTTCTTC. Translated, it gives CATRTLLDRSYNEQFF.

This clonotype has a handful of counts. V is TRBV3-1 and J is TRBJ1-3; D unclear. V was cut by 8 bases and J by 4 bases, with 9 bases left in between. Germline CDR1 LGHDT, CDR2 YNNKEL (reference sequence). CDR3 size: 12 residues. CDR3 in amino acids: CASGGSGNTIYF. CDR3 in DNA: TGTGCCAGCGGTGGCTCCGGAAACACCATATATTTT.

This clonotype appeared a few times. The J gene is TRBJ2-1, the V gene TRBV12-3 or TRBV12-4; 8 nucleotides line up with TRBD2. The V gene end was trimmed by 5 bases and the J gene end by 3 bases; junction bases not matched to a gene: 3. CDR3 size: 14 residues. Written as DNA, the CDR3 is TGTGCCAGCAGTGCTAGCGGGTACTACAATGAGCAGTTCTTC. Amino acid sequence: CASSASGYYNEQFF.

This clonotype has a count of ten or more. The genes are TRBV30 and TRBJ1-4; 9 bases line up with TRBD1. The CDR3 runs 13 residues. The germline CDR1 and CDR2 sequences are GTSNPN and SVGIG (reference sequence). Unmatched junction bases numbered 2, after V lost 2 bases and J lost 7 bases. The CDR3 is CAWSLGQGEKLFF. The CDR3 DNA follows: TGTGCCTGGAGTCTGGGACAGGGTGAAAAACTGTTTTTT.

There are many counts of this clonotype. This chain joins TRBV12-3 or TRBV12-4 and TRBJ1-1; D call uncertain. CDR3 length equals 15 residues. Trimming removed 5 bases from V and 1 base from J, with 14 bases in between. As DNA, the CDR3 is TGTGCCAGCAGTCACCGACGAGGTTCGAACACTGAAGCTTTCTTT. Amino acids: CASSHRRGSNTEAFF.

There are many counts of this clonotype. The chain employs TRBV15 and TRBJ1-2; D gene ambiguous. Trimming stripped 0 bases from V and 6 bases from J, with 8 bases between. The CDR3 is made up of 13 amino acids. Looked up from germline, CDR1 is LNHNV and CDR2 is YYDKDF (reference sequence). Here the CDR3 reads CATSRDNTDGYTF. The DNA for the CDR3 is TGTGCCACCAGCAGAGATAACACAGATGGCTACACCTTC.

The gene calls are TRBV19 and TRBJ1-5, with D tentatively TRBD1 (5 bases). Germline CDR1 LNHDA, CDR2 SQIVND (reference sequence). This CDR3 is 16 amino acids long. Trimming shortened V by 7 bases and J by 0 bases, and 16 bases separated the two germline ends. The chain's CDR3 is CASNPLGGNSNQPQHF. In DNA form, the CDR3 reads TGTGCCAGTAACCCGTTGGGGGGAAATAGCAATCAGCCCCAGCATTTT.

This clonotype was detected only a few times. This sequence joins TRBV7-2 and TRBJ1-2, with 8 bases fitting TRBD1. The CDR3 loop spans 15 amino acids. Germline assignment: CDR1 SGHTA and CDR2 FQGNSA. V lost 1 base to trimming and J lost 4 bases; unmatched junction nucleotides: 5. The CDR3 DNA reads as TGTGCCAGCAGCTTAGTGGGGGGACAGGCCTATGGCTACACCTTC. Its translation is CASSLVGGQAYGYTF.

The chain links TRBV5-1 to TRBJ2-1; 8 positions agree with TRBD1. Germline V gene sequence: CDR1 SGHRS, CDR2 YFSETQ. This CDR3 has 16 residues. Unmatched junction bases numbered 8, after V lost 2 bases and J lost 4 bases. The CDR3 is CASSFFRDRIYNEQFF. As DNA, the CDR3 is TGCGCCAGCAGCTTTTTCCGGGACAGGATTTACAATGAGCAGTTCTTC. Combining the CDR3 with reference TRBV5-1 and TRBJ2-1 gives the whole variable domain KAGVTQTPRYLIKTRGQQVTLSCSPISGHRSVSWYQQTPGQGLQFLFEYFSETQRNKGNFPGRFSGRQFSNSRSEMNVSTLELGDSALYLCASSFFRDRIYNEQFFGPGTRLTVL.

The chain uses TRBV4-1 and TRBJ2-1; a possible D gene is TRBD1 (5 bases). The CDR3 has 16 residues. Germline CDR1 is MGHRA and CDR2 is YSYEKL. V was clipped by 0 bases and J by 4 bases, with 13 bases between them. CDR3 nucleotides: TGCGCCAGCAGCCAAGATCCAGGACAACAATACAATGAGCAGTTCTTC. The encoded protein is CASSQDPGQQYNEQFF.

This chain uses TRBV15 with TRBJ2-1; D is unresolved. The germline V gene has CDR1 LNHNV and CDR2 YYDKDF (reference sequence). V shed 3 bases and J shed 5 bases, with 8 bases lying between them. This CDR3 contains 13 residues. CDR3 amino acids: CATSSPTDNEQFF. DNA of the CDR3: TGTGCCACCAGCAGTCCGACCGACAATGAGCAGTTCTTC.

This clonotype was counted at least ten times. The chain couples TRBV5-8 to TRBJ1-1, with no clear D. V was trimmed by 4 bases and J by 1 base, leaving 8 bases between them. Germline V gene data show CDR1 as SGHTS and CDR2 as YDEGEE. The CDR3 extends over 13 amino acids. The CDR3 loop reads CASSHRANTEAFF. DNA of the CDR3: TGTGCCAGCAGCCACCGGGCGAACACTGAAGCTTTCTTT.

The rearrangement uses TRBV14 and TRBJ2-3; 9 bases map to TRBD2. This CDR3 comprises 15 residues. V trimming: 4 bases; J trimming: 2 bases; junction bases outside the gene matches: 4. Germline CDR1 and CDR2: SGHDN and FVKESK. The CDR3 sequence is CASSLIAGVTDTQYF. The CDR3 DNA follows: TGTGCCAGCAGCCTAATAGCGGGGGTCACAGATACGCAGTATTTT.

The rearrangement joins TRBV20-1 to TRBJ1-6; maybe TRBD1 (5 bases). Trimming cost V 0 bases and J 8 bases, with 5 bases left between them. The germline gives CDR1 DFQATT, CDR2 SNEGSKA (reference sequence). CDR3 length equals 12 residues. The CDR3 loop reads CSARDRDSPLHF. For the CDR3, the DNA is TGCAGTGCTAGAGACAGGGATTCACCCCTCCACTTT.

In this sample, this clonotype turned up a few times. The rearrangement links TRBV12-3 or TRBV12-4 to TRBJ1-6, with D uncertain. The length of the CDR3 is 15 residues. Trimming cost V 1 base and J 4 bases, with 8 bases left between them. CDR3 sequence (DNA): TGTGCCAGCAGTTTAGAGGCAGCTTATAATTCACCCCTCCACTTT. It is translated as CASSLEAAYNSPLHF.